Sequencing of this TCR beta chain was carried out in a study of blood T cell repertoires in COVID-19. On the study more broadly: The origin of the acute and convalescent COVID-19 samples was the United States, Italy and Spain. PBMCs, B-cell-depleted T cells, or T cells were the source of the cDNA or gDNA that made up the material.

This clone appeared once. V lost 8 bases and J 10 bases, leaving 11 bases between the germline ends. This CDR3 spans 11 amino acids. Looked up from germline, CDR1 is SEHNR and CDR2 is FQNEAQ (reference sequence). Assay: immunoSEQ multiplex PCR; the TCRdb copy retains only in-frame clones and omits some. The table includes some 190,000 clones, approximately 83% detected once. The chain couples TRBV7-9 to TRBJ2-2; perhaps TRBD2 as D (6 bases). The TCR sequence derives from a human donor with active or convalescent COVID-19. The donor label of this sample is uncertain. The sample consisted of peripheral blood. The CDR3 nucleotides read TGTGCCAGCTCGGGACTTCCGGAGCTGTTTTTT. Translated: CASSGLPELFF.